This record concerns one T cell receptor (beta chain) sequence. What it binds is unknown. The ends lost 6 bases at V and 2 bases at J; junction bases unmatched: 1. The CDR3 length is 13 residues. The data stem from a study of T cell responses to AZD1222 COVID-19 vaccine. Overall study results and limits: It should be noted that donors were predominantly white British and more often female, and clonal diversity was possibly underestimated.

Sequencing used immunoSEQ multiplex PCR; TCRdb keeps in-frame clones, though not all of them. The sample holds some 170,000 clones, 85% to 95% seen once. The J gene is TRBJ2-7, the V gene TRBV12-3 or TRBV12-4, with TRBD1 matching over 10 bases. Sequenced material: peripheral blood, taken on day 0 of AZD1222 vaccination. This clonotype was sampled from an adult in good health. The DNA for the CDR3 is TGTGCCAGCAGGGGACAGGGGACCTACGAGCAGTACTTC. It codes for CASRGQGTYEQYF.